The 21 T cell receptor beta chains listed next were all sequenced from one sample in a study of blood T cell repertoires in COVID-19 (TCRdb year 2020). The protocol used for the library was the immunoSEQ multiplex PCR assay. TCRdb provides this immuneACCESS table in a form limited to in-frame rearrangements. Some clones are lacking; in checked studies, under half of them reflect an unresolved V gene, and why the rest are absent is not known. The sample records 200,000 to 300,000 clones, 83% of which are singletons. Around 5.5% of the sample is taken by the ten largest. The sequenced sample consisted of peripheral blood. These receptors were obtained from a human donor in a cohort sampled during active COVID-19.

The rearrangement uses TRBV7-9 and TRBJ2-5; D unclear. The germline CDR1 and CDR2 sequences are SEHNR and FQNEAQ (reference sequence). There are 15 residues in the CDR3. The V end lost 0 bases, the J end lost 5 bases, and 13 bases lay between the germline ends. The chain's CDR3 is CASSLAPELEETQYF. CDR3 in DNA: TGTGCCAGCAGCTTAGCGCCGGAGCTCGAGGAGACCCAGTACTTC. The full variable domain, completed using reference TRBV7-9 and TRBJ2-5, is DTGVSQNPRHKITKRGQNVTFRCDPISEHNRLYWYRQTLGQGPEFLTYFQNEAQLEKSRLLSDRFSAERPKGSFSTLEIQRTEQGDSAMYLCASSLAPELEETQYFGPGTRLLVL.

This clone was detected once. The V call is TRBV7-9, the J call TRBJ2-3; no definite D call. The length of the CDR3 is 13 residues. Germline V gives CDR1 SEHNR, CDR2 FQNEAQ (reference sequence). Trimming removed 1 base at V and 6 bases at J, with 8 bases between. The CDR3: CASSLGFGDTQYF. The CDR3 DNA follows: TGTGCCAGCAGCTTAGGTTTTGGCGATACGCAGTATTTT. Filled out from reference TRBV7-9 and TRBJ2-3, the complete variable domain reads DTGVSQNPRHKITKRGQNVTFRCDPISEHNRLYWYRQTLGQGPEFLTYFQNEAQLEKSRLLSDRFSAERPKGSFSTLEIQRTEQGDSAMYLCASSLGFGDTQYFGPGTRLTVL.

The DNA of the CDR3 is TGTGCCAGCAGCTTTCCAGGGGTACAAGAGACCCAGTACTTC. Its protein product is CASSFPGVQETQYF. This chain links TRBV7-2 with TRBJ2-5, with D perhaps matching TRBD1 (6 bases). The V gene lost 3 bases and the J gene lost 2 bases, with 10 bases spanning the gap. The germline V gene has CDR1 SGHTA and CDR2 FQGNSA. The CDR3 consists of 14 residues.

This sequence joins TRBV7-9 and TRBJ2-1; TRBD2 aligns across 7 bases. The CDR3 is made up of 17 amino acids. Germline loops: CDR1 SEHNR, CDR2 FQNEAQ (reference sequence). With 5 bases clipped from V and 0 bases from J, the junction kept 10 bases outside the gene matches. CDR3 loop: CASSLLAGVLSYNEQFF. The CDR3, as DNA: TGTGCCAGCAGCCTTTTAGCGGGCGTACTCTCCTACAATGAGCAGTTCTTC.

This clone has a handful of counts. V gene TRBV7-9 combines with J gene TRBJ1-2; 8 bases map to TRBD1. J gave up 6 bases and V 1 base, and 7 bases lay outside the gene matches. The CDR3 loop spans 15 amino acids. Germline CDR1 and CDR2: SEHNR and FQNEAQ (reference sequence). The CDR3 DNA follows: TGTGCCAGCAGCTTAGAAGGCAGGGGGCGTGATGGCTACACCTTC. Protein product: CASSLEGRGRDGYTF.

This clone showed up just a few times. The chain recombines TRBV2 with TRBJ2-3; 14 nucleotides agree with TRBD2. CDR1 and CDR2 from the germline V gene are SNHLY and FYNNEI. The J segment lost 5 bases and the V segment lost 7 bases, leaving 5 bases of the junction unmatched. The CDR3 sequence is 15 residues long. CDR3 region: CASTRLAGGGDTQYF. The CDR3 region has the DNA TGTGCCAGCACTCGACTAGCGGGGGGGGGAGATACGCAGTATTTT.

The V call is TRBV11-2, the J call TRBJ1-4; 7 positions match TRBD1. Germline trimming cut 5 bases from V and 3 bases from J; bases unmatched to any gene: 3. Germline V gene lookup returns CDR1 SGHAT and CDR2 FQNNGV. The CDR3 consists of 14 residues. CDR3 nucleotides: TGTGCCAGCAGCCTACAGGGGTCTAATGAAAAACTGTTTTTT. Its protein product is CASSLQGSNEKLFF.

The V and J genes are TRBV19 and TRBJ2-4, with 7 bases identical to TRBD1. V lost 7 bases to trimming and J lost 8 bases; unmatched junction nucleotides: 8. Germline-derived CDR1 and CDR2 are LNHDA and SQIVND (reference sequence). The CDR3 is 13 amino acids. CDR3 sequence: CASTRSTGDIQYF. Here the CDR3 DNA reads TGTGCCAGTACTCGGTCTACAGGGGACATTCAGTACTTC.

The gene calls are TRBV10-3 and TRBJ1-6, with 8 bases aligning to TRBD1. The ends lost 6 bases at V and 7 bases at J; junction bases unmatched: 2. CDR3 length: 13 amino acids. The germline V gene has CDR1 ENHRY and CDR2 SYGVKD. CDR3 in amino acids: CAIRGTGNSPLHF. Here the CDR3 DNA reads TGTGCCATCAGGGGGACAGGCAATTCACCCCTCCACTTT.

The V and J genes are TRBV19 and TRBJ2-1; 7 positions match TRBD1. In germline, CDR1 is LNHDA, CDR2 SQIVND (reference sequence). The length of the CDR3 is 13 residues. Trimming cost V 7 bases and J 6 bases; bases outside gene matches: 6. The CDR3 DNA reads as TGTGCCAGTAATACCCCAGGGGGCAATGAGCAGTTCTTC. It encodes CASNTPGGNEQFF.

This chain connects TRBV15 to TRBJ1-1; 8 nucleotides agree with TRBD1. J lost 6 bases, V lost 3 bases, and 6 bases had no gene match. The CDR3 extends over 14 amino acids. Germline values: CDR1 LNHNV, CDR2 YYDKDF (reference sequence). The CDR3 is CATSSDRGHPEAFF. The CDR3 bases are TGTGCCACCAGCAGCGACAGGGGTCACCCTGAAGCTTTCTTT.

Here the CDR3 reads CASSLFSGQANYGYTF. The CDR3 DNA follows: TGCGCCAGCAGCTTGTTTTCTGGACAAGCTAACTATGGCTACACCTTC. The chain is built from TRBV5-1 and TRBJ1-2, with D perhaps TRBD1 (5 bases). The CDR3 extends over 16 amino acids. Germline CDR1 reads SGHRS; CDR2 reads YFSETQ. Trimming stripped 1 base from V and 0 bases from J, with 13 bases between.

This chain joins TRBV29-1 and TRBJ2-1; 9 positions agree with TRBD2. From germline, CDR1 is SQVTM and CDR2 ANQGSEA. The V segment lost 4 bases and the J segment 2 bases; nucleotides outside the gene matches: 0. This CDR3 spans 13 amino acids. The CDR3 region is CSVGGGAYNEQFF. In DNA form, the CDR3 reads TGCAGCGTTGGCGGGGGGGCCTACAATGAGCAGTTCTTC.

This chain uses TRBV6-1 with TRBJ2-3, with 8 bases lining up with TRBD1. The CDR3 is 13 residues long. V shed 3 bases, J shed 4 bases, and the junction held 0 bases outside the gene matches. Per the germline V gene, CDR1 is MNHNS and CDR2 is SASEGT. Here the CDR3 reads CASSEGQADTQYF. The CDR3 DNA is TGTGCCAGCAGTGAGGGACAGGCAGATACGCAGTATTTT.

This chain connects TRBV19 to TRBJ1-5; the D is unclear. Germline CDR1 and CDR2: LNHDA and SQIVND (reference sequence). V was shortened by 7 bases and J by 2 bases, with 15 bases between the two germline ends. The CDR3 spans 15 residues. The CDR3 DNA reads TGTGCCAGTACCCGGACGGGGTTAGGCAATCAGCCCCAGCATTTT. Its translation is CASTRTGLGNQPQHF.

This clone was detected ten times or more. This chain links TRBV29-1 with TRBJ2-1, with TRBD2 as a possible D gene (6 bases). The CDR3 has 15 amino acids. Germline V gives CDR1 SQVTM, CDR2 ANQGSEA. V was cut by 7 bases and J by 7 bases, with 23 bases left in between. The CDR3 bases are TGCAGCGCCGTACTGGGGGGACGGCCGGGAAATGAGCAGTTCTTC. Translation gives CSAVLGGRPGNEQFF.

CDR3 sequence: CASTERLAGTTDTQYF. CDR3 sequence (DNA): TGTGCCAGCACCGAAAGACTAGCGGGAACCACAGATACGCAGTATTTT. V usage is TRBV11-2 and J usage is TRBJ2-3, with 11 bases identical to TRBD2. Germline-derived CDR1 and CDR2 are SGHAT and FQNNGV. V shed 7 bases and J 2 bases; nucleotides not matched to a gene: 8. The CDR3 is 16 residues long.

The rearrangement links TRBV3-1 (or the pseudogene TRBV3-2) to TRBJ2-7; 8 bases match TRBD1. The V and J ends lost 4 bases and 5 bases, in that order; junction bases with no gene match: 10. The germline V gene encodes CDR1 LGHDT and CDR2 YNNKEL (reference sequence). The CDR3 runs to 15 residues. The CDR3 spells CASSPYGQGEDEQYF. The DNA for the CDR3 is TGTGCCAGCAGCCCTTATGGACAGGGAGAGGACGAGCAGTACTTC.

The rearrangement uses TRBV6-5 and TRBJ1-5; the match to TRBD1 covers 7 bases. Germline trimming cut 4 bases from V and 6 bases from J; bases unmatched to any gene: 6. Per the germline V gene, CDR1 is MNHEY and CDR2 is SVGAGI. The CDR3 loop spans 14 amino acids. CDR3 in amino acids: CASSSGQVGQPQHF. The CDR3 DNA reads as TGTGCCAGCAGTTCCGGACAGGTTGGTCAGCCCCAGCATTTT.

The J gene is TRBJ1-5, the V gene TRBV24-1; D remains ambiguous. Trimming pared 3 bases from V and 9 bases from J, leaving 11 bases between. The germline gives CDR1 KGHDR, CDR2 SFDVKD. The CDR3 totals 13 residues. The CDR3 region is CATSDADRGPQHF. As DNA, the CDR3 is TGTGCCACCAGTGATGCCGACCGAGGGCCCCAGCATTTT.

The chain recombines TRBV19 with TRBJ2-7; 13 bases are a match to TRBD2. V trimming: 3 bases; J trimming: 5 bases; junction bases outside the gene matches: 4. The CDR3 is 15 amino acids. Germline lookup yields CDR1 LNHDA and CDR2 SQIVND (reference sequence). The CDR3 DNA reads TGTGCCAGTAGTATCACTAGCGGGGGGGCCCACGAGCAGTACTTC. This sequence encodes CASSITSGGAHEQYF.